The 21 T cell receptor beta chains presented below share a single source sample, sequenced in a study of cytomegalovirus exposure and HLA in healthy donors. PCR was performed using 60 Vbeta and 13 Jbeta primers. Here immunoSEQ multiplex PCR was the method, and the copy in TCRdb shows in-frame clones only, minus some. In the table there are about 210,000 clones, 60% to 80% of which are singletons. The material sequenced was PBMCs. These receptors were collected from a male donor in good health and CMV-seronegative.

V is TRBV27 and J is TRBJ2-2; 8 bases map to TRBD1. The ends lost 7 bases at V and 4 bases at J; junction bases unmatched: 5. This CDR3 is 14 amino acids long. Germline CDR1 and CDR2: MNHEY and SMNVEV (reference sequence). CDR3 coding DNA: TGTGCCAGCATTATTACAGGGGGCACCGGGGAGCTGTTTTTT. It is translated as CASIITGGTGELFF.

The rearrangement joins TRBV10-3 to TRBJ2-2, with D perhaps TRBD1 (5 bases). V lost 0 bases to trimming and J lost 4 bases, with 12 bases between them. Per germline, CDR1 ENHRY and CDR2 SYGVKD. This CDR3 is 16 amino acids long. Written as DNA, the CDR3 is TGTGCCATCAGTGAGTCTAAGGGGCCCGGCACCGGGGAGCTGTTTTTT. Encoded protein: CAISESKGPGTGELFF.

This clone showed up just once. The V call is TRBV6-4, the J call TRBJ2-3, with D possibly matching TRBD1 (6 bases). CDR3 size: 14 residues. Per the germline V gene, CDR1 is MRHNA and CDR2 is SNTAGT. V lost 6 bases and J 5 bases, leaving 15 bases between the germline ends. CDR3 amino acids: CASSNQQGGDTQYF. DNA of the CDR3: TGTGCCAGCAGCAACCAACAGGGTGGAGATACGCAGTATTTT.

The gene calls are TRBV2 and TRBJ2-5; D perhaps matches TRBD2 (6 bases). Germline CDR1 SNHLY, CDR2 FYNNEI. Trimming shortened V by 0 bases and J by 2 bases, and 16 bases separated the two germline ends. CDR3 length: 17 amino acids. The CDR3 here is CASSEALRGRQQETQYF. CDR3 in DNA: TGTGCCAGCAGTGAAGCGCTTCGGGGGAGGCAACAAGAGACCCAGTACTTC.

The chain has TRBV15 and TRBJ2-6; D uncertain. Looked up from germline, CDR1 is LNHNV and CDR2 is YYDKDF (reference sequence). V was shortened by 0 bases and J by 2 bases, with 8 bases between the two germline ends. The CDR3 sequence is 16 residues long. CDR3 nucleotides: TGTGCCACCAGCAGAGATCCGCAGACTGGGGCCAACGTCCTGACTTTC. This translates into CATSRDPQTGANVLTF. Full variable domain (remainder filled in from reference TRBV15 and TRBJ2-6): DAMVIQNPRYQVTQFGKPVTLSCSQTLNHNVMYWYQQKSSQAPKLLFHYYDKDFNNEADTPDNFQSRRPNTSFCFLDIRSPGLGDTAMYLCATSRDPQTGANVLTFGAGSRLTVL.

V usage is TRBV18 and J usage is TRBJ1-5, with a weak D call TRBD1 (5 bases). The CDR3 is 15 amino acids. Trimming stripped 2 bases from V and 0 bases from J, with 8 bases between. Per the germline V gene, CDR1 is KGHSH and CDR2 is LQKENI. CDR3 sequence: CASSPTGYSNQPQHF. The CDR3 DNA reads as TGTGCCAGCTCACCAACAGGTTATAGCAATCAGCCCCAGCATTTT.

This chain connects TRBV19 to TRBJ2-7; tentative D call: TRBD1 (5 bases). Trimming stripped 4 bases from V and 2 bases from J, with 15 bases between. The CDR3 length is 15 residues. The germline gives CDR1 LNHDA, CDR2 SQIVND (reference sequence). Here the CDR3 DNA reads TGTGCCAGTAGTAAGGCGACAGATATAGCCTACGAGCAGTACTTC. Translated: CASSKATDIAYEQYF.

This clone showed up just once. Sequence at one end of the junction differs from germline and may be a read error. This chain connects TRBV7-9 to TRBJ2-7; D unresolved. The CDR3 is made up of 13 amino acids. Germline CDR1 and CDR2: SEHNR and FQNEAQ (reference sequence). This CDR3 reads CSSSLSASYEQYF. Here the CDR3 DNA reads TGTTCCAGCAGCTTAAGTGCGTCCTACGAGCAGTACTTC.

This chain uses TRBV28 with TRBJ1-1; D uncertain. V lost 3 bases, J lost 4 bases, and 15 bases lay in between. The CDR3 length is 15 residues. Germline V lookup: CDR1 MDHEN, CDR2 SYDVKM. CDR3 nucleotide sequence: TGTGCCAGCAGTTTGACCCCCAGACGGGGCACTGAAGCTTTCTTT. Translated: CASSLTPRRGTEAFF. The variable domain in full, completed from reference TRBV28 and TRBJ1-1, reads DVKVTQSSRYLVKRTGEKVFLECVQDMDHENMFWYRQDPGLGLRLIYFSYDVKMKEKGDIPEGYSVSREKKERFSLILESASTNQTSMYLCASSLTPRRGTEAFFGQGTRLTVV.

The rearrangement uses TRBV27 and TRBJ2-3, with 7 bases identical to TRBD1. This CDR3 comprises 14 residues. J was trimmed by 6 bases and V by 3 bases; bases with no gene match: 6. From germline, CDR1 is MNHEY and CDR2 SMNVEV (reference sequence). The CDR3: CASSFEGARDTQYF. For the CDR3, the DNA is TGTGCCAGCAGTTTTGAGGGGGCTCGTGATACGCAGTATTTT.

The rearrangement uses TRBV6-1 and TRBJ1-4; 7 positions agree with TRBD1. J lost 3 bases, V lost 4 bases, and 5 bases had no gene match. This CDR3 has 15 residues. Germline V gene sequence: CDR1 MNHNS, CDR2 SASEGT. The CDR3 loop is CASSALGTANEKLFF. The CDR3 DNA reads TGTGCCAGCAGTGCCCTAGGGACAGCTAATGAAAAACTGTTTTTT.

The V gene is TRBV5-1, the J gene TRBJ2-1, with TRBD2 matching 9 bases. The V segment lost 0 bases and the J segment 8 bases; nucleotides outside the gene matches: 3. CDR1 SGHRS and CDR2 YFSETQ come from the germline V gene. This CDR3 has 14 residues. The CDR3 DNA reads TGCGCCAGCAGCTTGGTAGCGGGGGTTTATGAGCAGTTCTTC. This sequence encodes CASSLVAGVYEQFF.

DNA for the CDR3: TGTGCCAGCAGTCCCCCAGGGACAGGGGGTATGGTGGGAACGCAGTATTTT. Translation gives CASSPPGTGGMVGTQYF. The rearrangement uses TRBV28 and TRBJ2-3; the match to TRBD1 covers 11 bases. V shed 5 bases and J 9 bases; nucleotides not matched to a gene: 16. From germline, CDR1 is MDHEN and CDR2 SYDVKM. The CDR3 is made up of 17 amino acids. Supplemented by reference TRBV28 and TRBJ2-3, the full variable domain reads DVKVTQSSRYLVKRTGEKVFLECVQDMDHENMFWYRQDPGLGLRLIYFSYDVKMKEKGDIPEGYSVSREKKERFSLILESASTNQTSMYLCASSPPGTGGMVGTQYFGPGTRLTVL.

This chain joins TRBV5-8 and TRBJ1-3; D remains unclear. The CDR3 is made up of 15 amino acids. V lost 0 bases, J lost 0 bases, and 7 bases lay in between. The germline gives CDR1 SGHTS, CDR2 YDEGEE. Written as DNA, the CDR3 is TGTGCCAGCAGCTTGGACACCTTCTCTGGAAACACCATATATTTT. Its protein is CASSLDTFSGNTIYF.

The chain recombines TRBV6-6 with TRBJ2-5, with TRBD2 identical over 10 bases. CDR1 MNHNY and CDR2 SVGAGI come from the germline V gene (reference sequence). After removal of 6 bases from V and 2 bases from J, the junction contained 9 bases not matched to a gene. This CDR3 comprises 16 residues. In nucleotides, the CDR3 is TGTGCCAGCAGCAGAATAGGGACTAGCGCTCAAGAGACCCAGTACTTC. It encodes CASSRIGTSAQETQYF.

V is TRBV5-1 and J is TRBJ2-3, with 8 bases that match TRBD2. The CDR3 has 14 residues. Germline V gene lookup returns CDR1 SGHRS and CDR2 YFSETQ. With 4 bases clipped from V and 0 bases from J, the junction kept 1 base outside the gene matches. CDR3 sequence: CASSRGGSTDTQYF. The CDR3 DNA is TGCGCCAGCAGCCGGGGGGGTAGCACAGATACGCAGTATTTT.

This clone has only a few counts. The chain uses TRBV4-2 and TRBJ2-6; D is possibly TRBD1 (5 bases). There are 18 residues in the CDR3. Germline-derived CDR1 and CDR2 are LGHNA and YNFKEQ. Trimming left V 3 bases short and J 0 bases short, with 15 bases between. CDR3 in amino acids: CASSQKQESSSGANVLTF. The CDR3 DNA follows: TGTGCCAGCAGCCAGAAACAGGAGTCAAGCTCTGGGGCCAACGTCCTGACTTTC.

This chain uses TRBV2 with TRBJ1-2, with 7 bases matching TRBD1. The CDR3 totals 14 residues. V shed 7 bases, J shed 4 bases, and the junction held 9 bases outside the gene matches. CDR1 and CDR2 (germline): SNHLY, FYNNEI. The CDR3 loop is CASNPDRAPYGYTF. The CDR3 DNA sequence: TGTGCCAGCAATCCCGACAGGGCTCCCTATGGCTACACCTTC. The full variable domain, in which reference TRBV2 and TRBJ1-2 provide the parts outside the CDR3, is EPEVTQTPSHQVTQMGQEVILRCVPISNHLYFYWYRQILGQKVEFLVSFYNNEISEKSEIFDDQFSVERPDGSNFTLKIRSTKLEDSAMYFCASNPDRAPYGYTFGSGTRLTVV.

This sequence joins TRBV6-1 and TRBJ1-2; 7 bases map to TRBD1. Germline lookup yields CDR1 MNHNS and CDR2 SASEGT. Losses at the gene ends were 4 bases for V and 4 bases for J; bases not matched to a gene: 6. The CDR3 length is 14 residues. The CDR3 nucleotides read TGTGCCAGCAGTGGGAGCCGGGACAGCTATGGCTACACCTTC. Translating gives CASSGSRDSYGYTF.

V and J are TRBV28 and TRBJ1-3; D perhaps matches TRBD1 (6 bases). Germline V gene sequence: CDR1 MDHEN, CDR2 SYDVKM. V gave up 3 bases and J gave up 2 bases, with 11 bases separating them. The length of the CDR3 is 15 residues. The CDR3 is CASSFQRTAGNTIYF. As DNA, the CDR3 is TGTGCCAGCAGTTTTCAACGGACAGCTGGAAACACCATATATTTT.

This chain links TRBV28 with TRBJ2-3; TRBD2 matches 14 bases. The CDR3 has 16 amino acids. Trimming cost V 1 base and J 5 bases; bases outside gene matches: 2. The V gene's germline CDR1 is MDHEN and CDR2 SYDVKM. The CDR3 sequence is CASSLSGTSGRDTQYF. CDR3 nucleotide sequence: TGTGCCAGCAGTTTATCCGGGACTAGCGGGAGAGATACGCAGTATTTT.